This T cell receptor (beta chain) derives from a study of cytomegalovirus exposure and HLA in healthy donors. The protocol was immunoSEQ multiplex PCR, while the TCRdb copy is restricted to in-frame clones and leaves out a portion. This table holds about 220,000 clones, 75% to 95% found once. The CDR3 is 14 residues long. Germline CDR1 reads SNHLY; CDR2 reads FYNNEI. V lost 4 bases to trimming and J lost 6 bases; unmatched junction nucleotides: 6. General study results and limits: Whilst most TCR sequences proved rare, a subset of public TCRs occurred across many donors.

This clone turned up a few times. Its antigen is undetermined. The origin of this receptor is a woman under 30 in good health and CMV-seronegative. The chain is built from TRBV2 and TRBJ2-7, with 10 bases aligning to TRBD2. Material: PBMCs. CDR3 region: CASSALAGAPEQYF. In nucleotides, the CDR3 is TGTGCCAGCAGTGCGCTAGCGGGAGCTCCCGAGCAGTACTTC.